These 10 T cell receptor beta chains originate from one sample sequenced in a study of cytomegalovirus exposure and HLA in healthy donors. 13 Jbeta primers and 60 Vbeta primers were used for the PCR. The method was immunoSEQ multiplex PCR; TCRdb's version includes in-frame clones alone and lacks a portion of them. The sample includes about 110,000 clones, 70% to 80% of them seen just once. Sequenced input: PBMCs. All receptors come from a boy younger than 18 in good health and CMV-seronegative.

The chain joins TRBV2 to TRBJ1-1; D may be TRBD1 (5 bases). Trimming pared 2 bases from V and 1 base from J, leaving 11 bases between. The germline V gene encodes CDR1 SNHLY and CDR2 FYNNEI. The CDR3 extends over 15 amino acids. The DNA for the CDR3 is TGTGCCAGCAGTGAAAGTGTCAGGGCGAACACTGAAGCTTTCTTT. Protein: CASSESVRANTEAFF.

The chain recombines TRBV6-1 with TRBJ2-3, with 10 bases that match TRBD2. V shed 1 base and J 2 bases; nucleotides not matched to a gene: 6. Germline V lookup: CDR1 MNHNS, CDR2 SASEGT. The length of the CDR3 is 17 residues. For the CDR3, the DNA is TGTGCCAGCAGTGAAGGACTAGCGGGTCTTTTCACAGATACGCAGTATTTT. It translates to CASSEGLAGLFTDTQYF.

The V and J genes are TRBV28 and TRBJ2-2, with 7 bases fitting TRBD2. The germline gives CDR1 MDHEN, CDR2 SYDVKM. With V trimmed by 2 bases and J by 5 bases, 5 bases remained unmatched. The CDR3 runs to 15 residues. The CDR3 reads CASSLTGGYTGELFF. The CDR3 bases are TGTGCCAGCAGTTTAACCGGGGGGTATACCGGGGAGCTGTTTTTT.

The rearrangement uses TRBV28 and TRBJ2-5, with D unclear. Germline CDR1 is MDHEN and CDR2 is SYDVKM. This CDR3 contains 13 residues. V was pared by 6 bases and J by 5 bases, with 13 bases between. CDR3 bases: TGTGCCAGCAGCCCCCCCGGAGTGGAGACCCAGTACTTC. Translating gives CASSPPGVETQYF.

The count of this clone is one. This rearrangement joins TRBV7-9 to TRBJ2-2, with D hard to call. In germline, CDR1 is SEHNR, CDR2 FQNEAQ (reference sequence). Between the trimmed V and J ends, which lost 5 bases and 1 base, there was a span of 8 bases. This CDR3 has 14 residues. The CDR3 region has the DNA TGTGCCAGCAGCCGACAACAGAACACCGGGGAGCTGTTTTTT. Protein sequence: CASSRQQNTGELFF.

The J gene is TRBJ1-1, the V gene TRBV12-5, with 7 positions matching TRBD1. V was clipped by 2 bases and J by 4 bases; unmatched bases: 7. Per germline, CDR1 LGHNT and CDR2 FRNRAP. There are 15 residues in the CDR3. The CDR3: CASGLSGQGVTEAFF. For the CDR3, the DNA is TGTGCTAGTGGTTTGTCGGGCCAGGGGGTCACTGAAGCTTTCTTT.

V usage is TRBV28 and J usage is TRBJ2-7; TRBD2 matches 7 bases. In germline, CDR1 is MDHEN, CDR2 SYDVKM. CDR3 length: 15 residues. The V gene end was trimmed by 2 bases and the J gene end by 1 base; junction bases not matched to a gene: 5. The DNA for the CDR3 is TGTGCCAGCAGTTTAAACGGGAGGTCTTCCTACGAGCAGTACTTC. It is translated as CASSLNGRSSYEQYF. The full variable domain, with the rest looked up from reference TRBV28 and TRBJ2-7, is DVKVTQSSRYLVKRTGEKVFLECVQDMDHENMFWYRQDPGLGLRLIYFSYDVKMKEKGDIPEGYSVSREKKERFSLILESASTNQTSMYLCASSLNGRSSYEQYFGPGTRLTVT.

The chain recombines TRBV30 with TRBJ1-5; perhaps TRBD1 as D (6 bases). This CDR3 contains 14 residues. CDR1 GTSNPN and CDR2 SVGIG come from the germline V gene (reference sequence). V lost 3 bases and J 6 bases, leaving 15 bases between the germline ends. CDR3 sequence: CAWSQGRPIQPQHF. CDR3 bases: TGTGCCTGGAGCCAGGGGCGGCCAATTCAGCCCCAGCATTTT. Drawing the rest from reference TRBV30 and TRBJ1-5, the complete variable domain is SQTIHQWPATLVQPVGSPLSLECTVEGTSNPNLYWYRQAAGRGLQLLFYSVGIGQISSEVPQNLSASRPQDRQFILSSKKLLLSDSGFYLCAWSQGRPIQPQHFGDGTRLSIL.

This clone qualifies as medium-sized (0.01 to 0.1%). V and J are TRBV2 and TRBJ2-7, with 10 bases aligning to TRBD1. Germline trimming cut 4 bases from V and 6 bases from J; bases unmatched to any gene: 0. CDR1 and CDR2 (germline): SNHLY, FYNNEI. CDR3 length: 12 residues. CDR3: CASSGDRGEQYF. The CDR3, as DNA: TGTGCCAGCAGTGGGGACAGGGGCGAGCAGTACTTC.

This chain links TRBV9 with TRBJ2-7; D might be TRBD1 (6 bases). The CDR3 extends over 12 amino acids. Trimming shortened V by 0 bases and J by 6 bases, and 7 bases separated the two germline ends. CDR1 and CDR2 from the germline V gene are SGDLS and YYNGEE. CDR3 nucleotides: TGTGCCAGCAGCGTAGAAGGGGGCGAGCAGTACTTC. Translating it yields CASSVEGGEQYF.